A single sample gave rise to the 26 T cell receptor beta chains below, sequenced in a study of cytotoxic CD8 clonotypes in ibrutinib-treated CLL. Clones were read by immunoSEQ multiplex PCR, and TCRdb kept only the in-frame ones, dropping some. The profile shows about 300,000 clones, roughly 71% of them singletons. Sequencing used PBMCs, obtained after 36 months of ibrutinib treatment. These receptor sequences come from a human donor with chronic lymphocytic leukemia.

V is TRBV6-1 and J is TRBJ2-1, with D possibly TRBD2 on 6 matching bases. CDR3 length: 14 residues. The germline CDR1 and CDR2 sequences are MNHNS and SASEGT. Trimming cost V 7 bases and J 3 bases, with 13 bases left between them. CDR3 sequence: CASTYGGGYNEQFF. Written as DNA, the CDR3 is TGTGCCAGCACTTACGGGGGAGGCTACAATGAGCAGTTCTTC.

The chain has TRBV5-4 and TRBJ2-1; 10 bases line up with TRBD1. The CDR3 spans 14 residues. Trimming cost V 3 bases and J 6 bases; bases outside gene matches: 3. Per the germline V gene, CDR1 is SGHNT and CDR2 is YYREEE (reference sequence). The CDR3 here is CASSSRDRGNEQFF. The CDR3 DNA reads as TGTGCCAGCAGCTCCCGGGACAGGGGCAATGAGCAGTTCTTC.

CDR3 coding DNA: TGTGCCAGCAGGGACGACGGGGGGGCCAAAGATACGCAGTATTTT. It yields the protein CASRDDGGAKDTQYF. The V gene is TRBV6-1, the J gene TRBJ2-3, with 8 bases that match TRBD2. CDR1 MNHNS and CDR2 SASEGT come from the germline V gene. J was trimmed by 5 bases and V by 6 bases; bases with no gene match: 10. This CDR3 has 15 residues.

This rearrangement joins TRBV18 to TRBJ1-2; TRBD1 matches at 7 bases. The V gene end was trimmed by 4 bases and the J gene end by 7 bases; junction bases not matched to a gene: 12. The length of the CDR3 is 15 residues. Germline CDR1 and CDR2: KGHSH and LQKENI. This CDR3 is CASSRYQDRIAGYTF. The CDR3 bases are TGTGCCAGCTCACGTTACCAGGACAGGATTGCTGGCTACACCTTC.

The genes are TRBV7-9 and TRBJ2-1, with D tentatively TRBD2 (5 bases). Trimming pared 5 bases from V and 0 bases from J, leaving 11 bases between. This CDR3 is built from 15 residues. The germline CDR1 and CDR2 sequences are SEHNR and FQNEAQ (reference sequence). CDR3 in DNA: TGTGCCAGCAGCCCTCCGGGGAGCTCCTACAATGAGCAGTTCTTC. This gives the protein CASSPPGSSYNEQFF. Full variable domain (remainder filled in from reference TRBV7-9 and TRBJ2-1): DTGVSQNPRHKITKRGQNVTFRCDPISEHNRLYWYRQTLGQGPEFLTYFQNEAQLEKSRLLSDRFSAERPKGSFSTLEIQRTEQGDSAMYLCASSPPGSSYNEQFFGPGTRLTVL.

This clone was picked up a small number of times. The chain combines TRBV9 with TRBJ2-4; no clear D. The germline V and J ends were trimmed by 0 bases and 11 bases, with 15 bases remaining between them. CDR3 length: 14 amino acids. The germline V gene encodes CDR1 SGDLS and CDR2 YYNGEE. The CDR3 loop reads CASSVAGTDLVQYF. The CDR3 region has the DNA TGTGCCAGCAGCGTAGCTGGTACCGACTTGGTTCAGTACTTC.

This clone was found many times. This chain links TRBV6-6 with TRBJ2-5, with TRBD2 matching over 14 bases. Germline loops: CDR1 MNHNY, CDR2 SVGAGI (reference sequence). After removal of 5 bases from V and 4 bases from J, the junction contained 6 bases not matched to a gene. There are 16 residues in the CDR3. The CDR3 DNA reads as TGTGCCAGCAGTCAGACCGGGACTAGCGGGAGAGAGACCCAGTACTTC. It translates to CASSQTGTSGRETQYF.

The CDR3 reads CASSLAPLAGGPVEQYF. The CDR3 DNA reads as TGCGCCAGCAGCTTGGCCCCTCTAGCGGGGGGCCCTGTCGAGCAGTACTTC. This chain links TRBV5-1 with TRBJ2-7; 11 nucleotides line up with TRBD2. Per germline, CDR1 SGHRS and CDR2 YFSETQ. V gave up 0 bases and J gave up 6 bases; unmatched junction bases: 11. CDR3 length: 17 residues. Drawing the rest from reference TRBV5-1 and TRBJ2-7, the complete variable domain is KAGVTQTPRYLIKTRGQQVTLSCSPISGHRSVSWYQQTPGQGLQFLFEYFSETQRNKGNFPGRFSGRQFSNSRSEMNVSTLELGDSALYLCASSLAPLAGGPVEQYFGPGTRLTVT.

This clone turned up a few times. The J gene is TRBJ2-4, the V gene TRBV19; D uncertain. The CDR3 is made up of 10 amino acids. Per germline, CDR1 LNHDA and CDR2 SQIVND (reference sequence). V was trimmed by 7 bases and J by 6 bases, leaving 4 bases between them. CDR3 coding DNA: TGTGCCAGTATGGGAAACATTCAGTACTTC. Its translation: CASMGNIQYF.

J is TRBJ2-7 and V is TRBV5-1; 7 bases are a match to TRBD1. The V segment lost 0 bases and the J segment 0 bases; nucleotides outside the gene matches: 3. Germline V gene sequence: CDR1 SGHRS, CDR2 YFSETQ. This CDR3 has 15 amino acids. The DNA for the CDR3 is TGCGCCAGCAGCTTGGGGACAGGTTCCTCCTACGAGCAGTACTTC. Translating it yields CASSLGTGSSYEQYF.

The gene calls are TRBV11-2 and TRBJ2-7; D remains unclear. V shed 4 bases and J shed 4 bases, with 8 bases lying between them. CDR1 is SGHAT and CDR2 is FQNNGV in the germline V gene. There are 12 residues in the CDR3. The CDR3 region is CASSYGGYEQYF. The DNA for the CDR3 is TGTGCCAGCAGCTACGGCGGTTACGAGCAGTACTTC.

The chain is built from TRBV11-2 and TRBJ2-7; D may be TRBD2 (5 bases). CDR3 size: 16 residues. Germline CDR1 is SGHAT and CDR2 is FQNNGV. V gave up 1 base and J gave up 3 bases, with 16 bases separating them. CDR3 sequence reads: CASSLVGWSGNYEQYF. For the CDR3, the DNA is TGTGCCAGCAGCTTAGTAGGGTGGTCCGGGAACTACGAGCAGTACTTC.

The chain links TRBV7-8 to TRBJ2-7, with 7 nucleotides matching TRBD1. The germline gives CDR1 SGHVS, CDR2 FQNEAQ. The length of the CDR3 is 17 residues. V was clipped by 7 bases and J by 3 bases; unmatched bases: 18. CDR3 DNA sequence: TGTGCCAGCACCGACTACCGGTCGCCGGGACAGTTCTACGAGCAGTACTTC. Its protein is CASTDYRSPGQFYEQYF.

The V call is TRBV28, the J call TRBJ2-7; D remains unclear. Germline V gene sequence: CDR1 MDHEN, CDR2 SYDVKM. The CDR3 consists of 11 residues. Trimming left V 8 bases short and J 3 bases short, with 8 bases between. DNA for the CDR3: TGTGCCAGCTTCTCGGACTACGAGCAGTACTTC. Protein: CASFSDYEQYF.

This CDR3 reads CASSFRTAQGTQYF. The CDR3, as DNA: TGTGCCAGCAGCTTCAGAACTGCCCAGGGTACGCAGTATTTT. The chain recombines TRBV7-2 with TRBJ2-3; possibly TRBD1 for D (5 bases). CDR1 SGHTA and CDR2 FQGNSA come from the germline V gene. The ends were cut back, 3 bases at V and 8 bases at J, with 15 bases in the middle. The CDR3 is 14 amino acids. Full variable domain (remainder filled in from reference TRBV7-2 and TRBJ2-3): GAGVSQSPSNKVTEKGKDVELRCDPISGHTALYWYRQSLGQGLEFLIYFQGNSAPDKSGLPSDRFSAERTGGSVSTLTIQRTQQEDSAVYLCASSFRTAQGTQYFGPGTRLTVL.

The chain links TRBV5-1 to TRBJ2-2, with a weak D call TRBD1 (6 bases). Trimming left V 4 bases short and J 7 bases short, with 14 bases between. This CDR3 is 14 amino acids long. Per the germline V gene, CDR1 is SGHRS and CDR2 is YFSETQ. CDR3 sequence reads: CASSPVQGIGELFF. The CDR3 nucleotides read TGCGCCAGCAGCCCCGTCCAGGGGATCGGGGAGCTGTTTTTT.

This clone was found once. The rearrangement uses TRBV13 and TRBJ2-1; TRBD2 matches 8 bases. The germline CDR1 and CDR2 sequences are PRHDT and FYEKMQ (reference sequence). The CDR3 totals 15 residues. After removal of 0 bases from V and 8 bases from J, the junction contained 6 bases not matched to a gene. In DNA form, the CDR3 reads TGTGCCAGCAGCTTAGGCCCGGGACTAGTGCATGAGCAGTTCTTC. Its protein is CASSLGPGLVHEQFF.

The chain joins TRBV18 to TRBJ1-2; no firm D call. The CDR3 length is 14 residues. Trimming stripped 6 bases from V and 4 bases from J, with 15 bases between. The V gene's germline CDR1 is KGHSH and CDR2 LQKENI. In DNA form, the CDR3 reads TGTGCCAGCTCGCGAGTGCAGACGACCTATGGCTACACCTTC. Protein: CASSRVQTTYGYTF.

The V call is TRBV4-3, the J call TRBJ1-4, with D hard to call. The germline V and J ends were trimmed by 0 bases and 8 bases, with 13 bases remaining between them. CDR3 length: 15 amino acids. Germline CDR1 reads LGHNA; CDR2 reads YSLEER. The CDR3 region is CASSQDGEMWEKLFF. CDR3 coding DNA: TGCGCCAGCAGCCAAGATGGGGAGATGTGGGAAAAACTGTTTTTT.

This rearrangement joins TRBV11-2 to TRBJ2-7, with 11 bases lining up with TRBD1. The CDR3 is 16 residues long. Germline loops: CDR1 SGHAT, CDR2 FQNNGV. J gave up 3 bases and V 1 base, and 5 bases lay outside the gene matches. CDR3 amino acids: CASSLGHGTGGYEQYF. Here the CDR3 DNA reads TGTGCCAGCAGCTTAGGGCACGGGACAGGGGGCTACGAGCAGTACTTC.

This CDR3 is CASSQERLAGVTGELFF. The CDR3 coding sequence is TGCGCCAGCAGCCAAGAAAGACTAGCGGGAGTGACCGGGGAGCTGTTTTTT. The chain joins TRBV4-1 to TRBJ2-2; 12 bases are shared with TRBD2. V dropped 0 bases and J dropped 5; count of bases not matched to a gene: 4. The CDR3 covers 17 residues. CDR1 is MGHRA, CDR2 YSYEKL, per germline.

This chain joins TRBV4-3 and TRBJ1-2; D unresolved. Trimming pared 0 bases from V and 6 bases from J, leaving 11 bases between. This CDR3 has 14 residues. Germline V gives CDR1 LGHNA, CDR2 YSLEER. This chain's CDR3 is CASSQDRGFHGYTF. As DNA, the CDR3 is TGCGCCAGCAGCCAAGATAGAGGGTTCCATGGCTACACCTTC.

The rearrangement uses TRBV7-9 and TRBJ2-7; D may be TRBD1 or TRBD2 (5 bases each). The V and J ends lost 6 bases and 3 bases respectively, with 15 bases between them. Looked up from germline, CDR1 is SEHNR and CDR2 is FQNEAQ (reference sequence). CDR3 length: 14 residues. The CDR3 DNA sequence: TGTGCCAGCAGTGAGGGACGGATCCACTACGAGCAGTACTTC. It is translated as CASSEGRIHYEQYF.

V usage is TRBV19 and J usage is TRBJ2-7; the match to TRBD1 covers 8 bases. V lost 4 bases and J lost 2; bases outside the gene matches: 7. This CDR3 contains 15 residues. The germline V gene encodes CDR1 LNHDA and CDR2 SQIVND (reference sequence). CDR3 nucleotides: TGTGCCAGTAGTACTTGGACAGGGTTTCCCTACGAGCAGTACTTC. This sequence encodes CASSTWTGFPYEQYF.

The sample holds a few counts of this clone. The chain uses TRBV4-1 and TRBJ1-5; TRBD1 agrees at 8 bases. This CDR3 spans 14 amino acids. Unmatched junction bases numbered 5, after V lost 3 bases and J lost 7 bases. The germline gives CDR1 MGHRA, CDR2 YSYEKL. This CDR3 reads CASSQTGVRQPQHF. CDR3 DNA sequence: TGCGCCAGCAGCCAGACAGGGGTGCGGCAGCCCCAGCATTTT.

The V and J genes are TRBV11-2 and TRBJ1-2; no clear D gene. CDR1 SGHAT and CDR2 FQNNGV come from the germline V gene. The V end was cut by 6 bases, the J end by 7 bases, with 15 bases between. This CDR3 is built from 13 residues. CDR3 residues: CASSPTLGGGYTF. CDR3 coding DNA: TGTGCCAGCAGTCCGACATTGGGCGGTGGCTACACCTTC.